This paragraph covers one T cell receptor (beta chain) sequence. Its specificity is unknown. PCR was performed using 60 Vbeta and 13 Jbeta primers. The method was immunoSEQ multiplex PCR; TCRdb's version includes in-frame clones alone and lacks a portion of them. The sample shows 150,000 to 200,000 clones, over 65% of them seen only once. CDR3 size: 14 residues. CDR1 GTSNPN and CDR2 SVGIG come from the germline V gene (reference sequence). The V segment lost 1 base and the J segment 4 bases; nucleotides outside the gene matches: 6. The entry originates in a study of cytomegalovirus exposure and HLA in healthy donors. Study-level points and caveats: Accurate prediction of HLA-A and HLA-B alleles (for most subjects) was reportedly achieved from TCR beta sequences. Later genetic work tied a missense DCLRE1C variant to beta-chain V and J trimming. Later analysis showed TCR association rates varying by HLA locus, highest for DRB1 and lowest for HLA-C.

The chain couples TRBV30 to TRBJ1-2; 7 bases fit TRBD1. What was sequenced was PBMCs. This TCR derives from a man in his late teens or twenties in good health and CMV-seronegative. CDR3 residues: CAWSEGTGAYGYTF. CDR3 DNA sequence: TGTGCCTGGAGTGAGGGCACAGGGGCCTATGGCTACACCTTC.